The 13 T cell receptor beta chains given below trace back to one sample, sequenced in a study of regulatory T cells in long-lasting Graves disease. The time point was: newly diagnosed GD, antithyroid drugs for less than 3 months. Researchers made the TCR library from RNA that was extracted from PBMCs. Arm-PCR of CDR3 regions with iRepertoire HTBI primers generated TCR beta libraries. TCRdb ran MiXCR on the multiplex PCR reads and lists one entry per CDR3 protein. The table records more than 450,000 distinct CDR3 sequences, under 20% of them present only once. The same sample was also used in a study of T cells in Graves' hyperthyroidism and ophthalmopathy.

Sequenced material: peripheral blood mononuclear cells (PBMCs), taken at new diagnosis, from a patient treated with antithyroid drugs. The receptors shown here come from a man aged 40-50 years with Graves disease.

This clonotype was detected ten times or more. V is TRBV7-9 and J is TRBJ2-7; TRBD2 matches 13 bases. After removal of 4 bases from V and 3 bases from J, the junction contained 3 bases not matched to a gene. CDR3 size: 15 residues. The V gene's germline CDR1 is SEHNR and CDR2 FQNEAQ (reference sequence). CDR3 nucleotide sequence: TGTGCCAGCAGCTCGGGACTAGCGGGGCTCTACGAGCAGTACTTC. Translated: CASSSGLAGLYEQYF.

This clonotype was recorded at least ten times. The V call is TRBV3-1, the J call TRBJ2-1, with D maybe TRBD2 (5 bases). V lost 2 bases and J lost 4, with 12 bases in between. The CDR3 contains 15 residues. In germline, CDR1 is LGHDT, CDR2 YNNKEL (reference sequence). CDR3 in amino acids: CASSQINGNYNEQFF. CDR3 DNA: TGTGCCAGCAGCCAAATAAACGGGAATTACAATGAGCAGTTCTTC.

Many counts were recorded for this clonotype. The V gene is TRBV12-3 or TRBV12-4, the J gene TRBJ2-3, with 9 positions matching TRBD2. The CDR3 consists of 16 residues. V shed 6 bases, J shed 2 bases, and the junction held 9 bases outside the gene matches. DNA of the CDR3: TGTGCCAGCAGGTCGAGACTAGCGGTCCTCACAGATACGCAGTATTTT. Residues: CASRSRLAVLTDTQYF.

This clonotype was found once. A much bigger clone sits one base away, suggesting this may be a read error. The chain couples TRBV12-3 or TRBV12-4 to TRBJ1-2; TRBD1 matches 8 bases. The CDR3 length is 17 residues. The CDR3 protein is CASSRTGTTHINYGHTF. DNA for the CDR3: TGTGCCAGCAGTAGGACAGGGACGACGCATATTAACTATGGCCACACCTTC.

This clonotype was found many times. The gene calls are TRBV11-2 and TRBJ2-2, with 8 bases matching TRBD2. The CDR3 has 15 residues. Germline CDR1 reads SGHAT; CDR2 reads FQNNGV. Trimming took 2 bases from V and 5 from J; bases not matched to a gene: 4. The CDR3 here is CASSLLAGKTGELFF. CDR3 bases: TGTGCCAGCAGCTTACTAGCGGGCAAAACCGGGGAGCTGTTTTTT. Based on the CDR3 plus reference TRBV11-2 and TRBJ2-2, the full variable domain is EAGVAQSPRYKIIEKRQSVAFWCNPISGHATLYWYQQILGQGPKLLIQFQNNGVVDDSQLPKDRFSAERLKGVDSTLKIQPAKLEDSAVYLCASSLLAGKTGELFFGEGSRLTVL.

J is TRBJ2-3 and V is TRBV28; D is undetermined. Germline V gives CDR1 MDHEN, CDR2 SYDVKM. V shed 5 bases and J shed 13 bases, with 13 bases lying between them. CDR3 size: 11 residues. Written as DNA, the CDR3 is TGTGCCAGCAGTGGTCTGTGGGTGGAGTATTTT. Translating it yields CASSGLWVEYF.

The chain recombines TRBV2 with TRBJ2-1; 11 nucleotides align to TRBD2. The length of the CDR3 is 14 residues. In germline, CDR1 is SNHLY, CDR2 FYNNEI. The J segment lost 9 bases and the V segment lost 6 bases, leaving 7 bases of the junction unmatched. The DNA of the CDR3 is TGTGCCAGCAGATTAGCGGGAGGGCCCGGTGAGCAGTTCTTC. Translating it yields CASRLAGGPGEQFF. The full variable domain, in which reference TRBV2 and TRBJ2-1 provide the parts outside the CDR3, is EPEVTQTPSHQVTQMGQEVILRCVPISNHLYFYWYRQILGQKVEFLVSFYNNEISEKSEIFDDQFSVERPDGSNFTLKIRSTKLEDSAMYFCASRLAGGPGEQFFGPGTRLTVL.

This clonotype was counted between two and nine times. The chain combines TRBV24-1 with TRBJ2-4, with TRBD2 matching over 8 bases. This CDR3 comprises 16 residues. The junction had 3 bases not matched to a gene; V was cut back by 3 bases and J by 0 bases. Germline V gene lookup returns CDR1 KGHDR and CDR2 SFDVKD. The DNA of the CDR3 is TGTGCCACCAGTGATACGGGAGGGGGAGCCAAAAACATTCAGTACTTC. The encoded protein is CATSDTGGGAKNIQYF.

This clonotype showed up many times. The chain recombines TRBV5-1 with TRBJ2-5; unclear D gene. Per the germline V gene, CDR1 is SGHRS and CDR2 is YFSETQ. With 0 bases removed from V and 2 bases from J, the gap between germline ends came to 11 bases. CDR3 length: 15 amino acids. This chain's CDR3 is CASSLESARQETQYF. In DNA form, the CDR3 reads TGCGCCAGCAGCTTGGAGTCAGCTAGACAAGAGACCCAGTACTTC.

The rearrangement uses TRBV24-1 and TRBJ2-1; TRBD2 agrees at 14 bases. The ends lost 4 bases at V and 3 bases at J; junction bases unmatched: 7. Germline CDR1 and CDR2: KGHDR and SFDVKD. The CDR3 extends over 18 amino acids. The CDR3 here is CATSESGTSGSYYNEQFF. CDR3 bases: TGTGCCACCAGTGAGTCCGGGACTAGCGGGAGTTACTACAATGAGCAGTTCTTC.

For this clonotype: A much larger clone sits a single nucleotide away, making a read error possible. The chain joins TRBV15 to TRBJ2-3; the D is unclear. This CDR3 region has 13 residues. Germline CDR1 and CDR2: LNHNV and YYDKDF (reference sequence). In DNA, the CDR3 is TGTGCCACCAGCAGAGCGAGCACAGATATGCAGTATTTT. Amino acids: CATSRASTDMQYF. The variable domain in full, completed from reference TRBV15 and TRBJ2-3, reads DAMVIQNPRYQVTQFGKPVTLSCSQTLNHNVMYWYQQKSSQAPKLLFHYYDKDFNNEADTPDNFQSRRPNTSFCFLDIRSPGLGDTAMYLCATSRASTDMQYFGPGTRLTVL.

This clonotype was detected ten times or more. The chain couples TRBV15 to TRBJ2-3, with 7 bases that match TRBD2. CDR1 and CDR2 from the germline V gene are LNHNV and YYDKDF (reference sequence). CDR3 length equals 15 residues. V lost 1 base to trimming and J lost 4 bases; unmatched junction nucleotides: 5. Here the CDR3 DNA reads TGTGCCACCAGCAGAGCGGGCGGGAGTTCAGATACGCAGTATTTT. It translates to CATSRAGGSSDTQYF.

The CDR3 nucleotides are TGCAGTTCCACGGGCCAGAAATTCTACGAGCAGTACTTC. Amino acid sequence: CSSTGQKFYEQYF. The genes are TRBV20-1 and TRBJ2-7; the D is unclear. The V end was cut by 8 bases, the J end by 3 bases, with 17 bases between. The length of the CDR3 is 13 residues. CDR1 and CDR2 (germline): DFQATT, SNEGSKA (reference sequence).